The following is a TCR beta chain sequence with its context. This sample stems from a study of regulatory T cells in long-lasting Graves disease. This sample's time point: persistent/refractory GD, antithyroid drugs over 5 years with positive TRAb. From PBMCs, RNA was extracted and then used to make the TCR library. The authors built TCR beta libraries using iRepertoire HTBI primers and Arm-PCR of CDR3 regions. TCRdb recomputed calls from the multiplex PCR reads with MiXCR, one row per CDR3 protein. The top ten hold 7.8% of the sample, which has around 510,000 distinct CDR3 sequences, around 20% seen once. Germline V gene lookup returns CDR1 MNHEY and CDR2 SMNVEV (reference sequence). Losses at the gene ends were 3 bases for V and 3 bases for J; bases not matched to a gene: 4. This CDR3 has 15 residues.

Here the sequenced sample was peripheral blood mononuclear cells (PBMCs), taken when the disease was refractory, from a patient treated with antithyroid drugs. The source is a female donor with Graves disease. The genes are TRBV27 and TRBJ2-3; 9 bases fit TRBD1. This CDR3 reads CASSFWTGDTDTQYF. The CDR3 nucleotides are TGTGCCAGCAGTTTCTGGACAGGGGATACAGATACGCAGTATTTT.